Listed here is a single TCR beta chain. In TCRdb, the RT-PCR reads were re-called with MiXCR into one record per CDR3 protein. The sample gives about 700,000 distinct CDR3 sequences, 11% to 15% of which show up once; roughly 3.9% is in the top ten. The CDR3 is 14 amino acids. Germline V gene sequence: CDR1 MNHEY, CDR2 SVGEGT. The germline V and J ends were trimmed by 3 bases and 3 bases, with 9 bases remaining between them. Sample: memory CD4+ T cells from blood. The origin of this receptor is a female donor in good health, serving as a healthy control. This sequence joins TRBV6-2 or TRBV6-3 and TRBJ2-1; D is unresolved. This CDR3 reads CASSYDPGYNEQFF. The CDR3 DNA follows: TGTGCCAGCAGTTATGATCCGGGCTACAATGAGCAGTTCTTC.